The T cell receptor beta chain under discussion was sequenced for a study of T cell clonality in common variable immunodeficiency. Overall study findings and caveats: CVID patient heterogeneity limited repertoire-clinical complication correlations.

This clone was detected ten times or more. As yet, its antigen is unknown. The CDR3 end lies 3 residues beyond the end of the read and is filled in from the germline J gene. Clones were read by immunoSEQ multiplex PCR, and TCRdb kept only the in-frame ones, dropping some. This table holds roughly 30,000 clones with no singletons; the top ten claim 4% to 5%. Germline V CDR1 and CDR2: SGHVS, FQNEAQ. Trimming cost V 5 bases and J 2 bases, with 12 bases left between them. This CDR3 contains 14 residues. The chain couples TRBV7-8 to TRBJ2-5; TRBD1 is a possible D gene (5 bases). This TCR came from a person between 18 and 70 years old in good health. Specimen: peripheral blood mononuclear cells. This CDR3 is CASSPYTGQETQYF. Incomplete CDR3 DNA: TGTGCCAGCAGCCCTTATACAGGACAAGAGACC. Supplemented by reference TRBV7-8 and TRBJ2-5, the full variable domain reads GAGVSQSPRYKVAKRGQDVALRCDPISGHVSLFWYQQALGQGPEFLTYFQNEAQLDKSGLPSDRFFAERPEGSVSTLKIQRTQQEDSAVYLCASSPYTGQETQYFGPGTRLLVL.